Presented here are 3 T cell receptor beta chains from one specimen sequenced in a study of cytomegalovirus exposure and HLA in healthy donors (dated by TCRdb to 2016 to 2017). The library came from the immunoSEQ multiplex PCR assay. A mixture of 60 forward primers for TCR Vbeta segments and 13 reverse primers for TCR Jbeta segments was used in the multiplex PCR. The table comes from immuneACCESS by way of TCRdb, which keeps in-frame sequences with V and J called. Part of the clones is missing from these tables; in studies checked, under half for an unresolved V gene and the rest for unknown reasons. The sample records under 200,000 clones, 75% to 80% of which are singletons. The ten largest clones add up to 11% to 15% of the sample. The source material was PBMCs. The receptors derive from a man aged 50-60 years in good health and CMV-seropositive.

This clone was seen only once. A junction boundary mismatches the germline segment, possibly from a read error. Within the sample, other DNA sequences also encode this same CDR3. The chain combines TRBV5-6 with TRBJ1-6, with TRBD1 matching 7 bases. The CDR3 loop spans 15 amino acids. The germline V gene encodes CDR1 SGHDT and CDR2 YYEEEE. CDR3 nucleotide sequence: TGCGCCAGCAGGCGCGCCGGGACAGTGGGCTCACCCCTCCACTTT. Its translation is CASRRAGTVGSPLHF. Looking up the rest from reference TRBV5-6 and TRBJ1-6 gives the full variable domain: DAGVTQSPTHLIKTRGQQVTLRCSPKSGHDTVSWYQQALGQGPQFIFQYYEEEERQRGNFPDRFSGHQFPNYSSELNVNALLLGDSALYLCASRRAGTVGSPLHFGNGTRLTVT.

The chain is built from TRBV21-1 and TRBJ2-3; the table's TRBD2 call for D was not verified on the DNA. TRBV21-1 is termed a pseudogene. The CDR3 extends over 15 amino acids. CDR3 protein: CASSKDWPVACPQYF. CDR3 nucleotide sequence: TGTGCCAGCAGCAAAGATTGGCCGGTAGCATGTCCGCAGTATTTT.

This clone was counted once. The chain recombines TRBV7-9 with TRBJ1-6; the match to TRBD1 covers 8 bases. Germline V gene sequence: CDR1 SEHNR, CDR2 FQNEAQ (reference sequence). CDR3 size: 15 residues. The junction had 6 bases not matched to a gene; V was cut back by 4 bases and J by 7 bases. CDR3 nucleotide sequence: TGTGCCAGCAGCTCTGACACAGGGGGGAATTCACCCCTCCACTTT. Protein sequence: CASSSDTGGNSPLHF.